This is a list of T cell receptor beta chains from one sample in a study of blood T cell repertoires in COVID-19. TCRdb keeps only in-frame clones here, not all; method: immunoSEQ multiplex PCR. The sample has approximately 150,000 clones, 75% to 85% seen once. The sample was PBMCs or T cells enriched from blood (not recorded which). The receptors here all came from a man aged 40-49 years who had recovered from COVID-19. Both conserved end residues are part of each CDR3. Fields, in order: J gene, D gene, clone size, V gene, CDR3 DNA, CDR3 protein. The D gene is left open where the match is weak. Not every row has a clone size; where given, it reads once, few, many or a size class.

J gene: TRBJ1-4
D gene: .
clone size: .
V gene: TRBV25-1
CDR3 DNA: TGTGCCAGCAGTGGGTCTAGGGGAAAACTGTTTTTT
CDR3 protein: CASSGSRGKLFF

J gene: TRBJ1-1
D gene: .
clone size: .
V gene: TRBV7-9
CDR3 DNA: TGTGCCAGCAGTTATGGAACAGAGACGACCACTGAAGCTTTCTTT
CDR3 protein: CASSYGTETTTEAFF

J gene: TRBJ2-3
D gene: .
clone size: few
V gene: TRBV5-1
CDR3 DNA: TGCGCCAGCAGCCCGGTTAGCACAGATACGCAGTATTTT
CDR3 protein: CASSPVSTDTQYF

J gene: TRBJ2-5
D gene: .
clone size: once
V gene: TRBV5-1
CDR3 DNA: TGCGCCAGCGCAACCCAAAGCGCCCACCAAGAGACCCAGTACTTC
CDR3 protein: CASATQSAHQETQYF

J gene: TRBJ1-4
D gene: TRBD1
clone size: few
V gene: TRBV6-5
CDR3 DNA: TGTGCCAGCAGGACAGGGGGCGAGGAAAAACTGTTTTTT
CDR3 protein: CASRTGGEEKLFF

J gene: TRBJ1-4
D gene: .
clone size: .
V gene: TRBV28
CDR3 DNA: TGTGCCAGCAGTCCCGCGGCCGAGGGAGCTAATGAAAAACTGTTTTTT
CDR3 protein: CASSPAAEGANEKLFF

J gene: TRBJ2-5
D gene: TRBD1
clone size: .
V gene: TRBV5-1
CDR3 DNA: TGCGCCAGCAGCACCGAGTGGACAGGGTCAGAGACCCAGTACTTC
CDR3 protein: CASSTEWTGSETQYF

J gene: TRBJ1-6
D gene: .
clone size: .
V gene: TRBV7-2
CDR3 DNA: TGTGCCAGCAGCTCAACGGGGACTCCCAATTCACCCCTCCACTTT
CDR3 protein: CASSSTGTPNSPLHF

J gene: TRBJ1-3
D gene: TRBD1
clone size: once
V gene: TRBV30
CDR3 DNA: TGTGCCTGGAGTCAGGGGGCTGGAAACACCATATATTTT
CDR3 protein: CAWSQGAGNTIYF

J gene: TRBJ2-1
D gene: TRBD2
clone size: .
V gene: TRBV5-1
CDR3 DNA: TGCGCCAGCAGCTTGGGAGCTAGCGGGGGGAACAATGAGCAGTTCTTC
CDR3 protein: CASSLGASGGNNEQFF

J gene: TRBJ1-2
D gene: .
clone size: once
V gene: TRBV19
CDR3 DNA: TGTGCCAGTACGACCCGGGGGGCCGACTATGGCTACACCTTC
CDR3 protein: CASTTRGADYGYTF

J gene: TRBJ1-2
D gene: TRBD1
clone size: .
V gene: TRBV6-5
CDR3 DNA: TGTGCCAGCAGACCCTCAGGGGGCGGCTACACCTTC
CDR3 protein: CASRPSGGGYTF

J gene: TRBJ1-2
D gene: .
clone size: .
V gene: TRBV6-2/TRBV6-3
CDR3 DNA: TGTGCCAGCAGTTACACAGGGAACTATGGCTACACCTTC
CDR3 protein: CASSYTGNYGYTF

J gene: TRBJ2-3
D gene: TRBD2
clone size: .
V gene: TRBV7-2
CDR3 DNA: TGTGCCAGCAGCTTACGGGGGGGCCCCACAGATACGCAGTATTTT
CDR3 protein: CASSLRGGPTDTQYF

J gene: TRBJ1-1
D gene: .
clone size: .
V gene: TRBV5-8
CDR3 DNA: TGTGCCAGCAGCGCGACCAGGCGAATGAACACTGAAGCTTTCTTT
CDR3 protein: CASSATRRMNTEAFF

J gene: TRBJ2-3
D gene: TRBD2
clone size: .
V gene: TRBV7-3
CDR3 DNA: TGTGCCAGCAGCTTAAAGGGACTAGCGACCGGGGGCCCAGATACGCAGTATTTT
CDR3 protein: CASSLKGLATGGPDTQYF

J gene: TRBJ2-3
D gene: .
clone size: .
V gene: TRBV6-5
CDR3 DNA: TGTGCCACCAAGCGGGCTCTCCACACAGATACGCAGTATTTT
CDR3 protein: CATKRALHTDTQYF

J gene: TRBJ1-4
D gene: .
clone size: .
V gene: TRBV4-1
CDR3 DNA: TGCGCCAGCAGCCAGGTGACAGGTCTCCGGGGTGAAAAACTGTTTTTT
CDR3 protein: CASSQVTGLRGEKLFF

J gene: TRBJ1-1
D gene: .
clone size: .
V gene: TRBV3-1/TRBV3-2
CDR3 DNA: TGTGCCAGCAGCTCCTTGGCAGGGGACACTGAAGCTTTCTTT
CDR3 protein: CASSSLAGDTEAFF

J gene: TRBJ1-4
D gene: .
clone size: .
V gene: TRBV19
CDR3 DNA: TGTGCCAGTAGTACCGTCAGAGGGCTCGAAAAACTGTTTTTT
CDR3 protein: CASSTVRGLEKLFF

J gene: TRBJ1-2
D gene: TRBD1
clone size: .
V gene: TRBV6-1
CDR3 DNA: TGTGCCAGCAGTGAAAGGGAGGACAGGCCGTTTTATGGCTACACCTTC
CDR3 protein: CASSEREDRPFYGYTF

J gene: TRBJ1-1
D gene: TRBD1
clone size: .
V gene: TRBV29-1
CDR3 DNA: TGCAGTGGTTCCGAGACAGGGGTTGAAGCTTTCTTT
CDR3 protein: CSGSETGVEAFF

J gene: TRBJ2-2
D gene: .
clone size: .
V gene: TRBV2
CDR3 DNA: TGTGCCAGCAGTGACACCCACAGCACCACCGGGGAGCTGTTTTTT
CDR3 protein: CASSDTHSTTGELFF

J gene: TRBJ1-5
D gene: .
clone size: .
V gene: TRBV4-1
CDR3 DNA: TGCGCCAGCAGCCAAGGCCCCGGGGATCAGCCCCAGCATTTT
CDR3 protein: CASSQGPGDQPQHF

J gene: TRBJ1-1
D gene: .
clone size: once
V gene: TRBV6-5
CDR3 DNA: TGTGCCAGCAGACTAGACCCTATACTGGCTTTCTTT
CDR3 protein: CASRLDPILAFF

J gene: TRBJ2-1
D gene: .
clone size: .
V gene: TRBV19
CDR3 DNA: TGTGCCAGTAGCCAAAGGGGGTTCGAAAATGAGCAGTTCTTC
CDR3 protein: CASSQRGFENEQFF

J gene: TRBJ1-6
D gene: .
clone size: .
V gene: TRBV30
CDR3 DNA: TGTGCCTGGAGTGGATTGACAGGAGCTAATTCACCCCTCCACTTT
CDR3 protein: CAWSGLTGANSPLHF

J gene: TRBJ2-5
D gene: TRBD1
clone size: .
V gene: TRBV11-2
CDR3 DNA: TGTGCCAGCAGCTTTGAGTGGGCAGGGGGCAAAGAGACCCAGTACTTC
CDR3 protein: CASSFEWAGGKETQYF

J gene: TRBJ2-3
D gene: TRBD1
clone size: once
V gene: TRBV13
CDR3 DNA: TGTGCCAGCAGCCCAACACGACAGGGGGACGATACGCAGTATTTT
CDR3 protein: CASSPTRQGDDTQYF